This TCR beta chain was documented in a study of shared T cell receptors in the human thymus. Generated by immunoSEQ multiplex PCR, the TCRdb table keeps only in-frame clones and is missing some. The sample records hundreds of thousands of clones, approximately 89% being singletons. The CDR3 has 14 residues. CDR1 is MNHEY and CDR2 is SVGAGI in the germline V gene. V dropped 7 bases and J dropped 4 bases, with 13 bases sitting between them. This same sample was also taken into another study, of human thymus T cells. As that study records: Resections removed during corrective heart surgery provided the thymus tissue used. Within thymic and blood repertoires, V and J gene usage appeared to be biased. Related studies noted strongly shared thymic repertoires across unrelated people.

The clonotype was recovered from a boy in the first two years of life with a congenital heart defect. Sample: thymocytes. The chain combines TRBV6-5 with TRBJ2-2; D may be TRBD2 (5 bases). This CDR3 is CASISRGSTGELFF. The CDR3 nucleotides read TGTGCCAGCATCTCAAGAGGGAGCACCGGGGAGCTGTTTTTT.